This T cell receptor beta chain was profiled in a study of a mutant IDH1 vaccine in newly diagnosed glioma. Looking at the study overall: The study gave patients eight vaccinations in weeks 1, 3, 5, 7, 11, 15, 19, 23. Patients got their first vaccination 4-6 weeks after radiotherapy alone, or with temozolomide cycles. Prior therapy was radiotherapy, temozolomide, or both; most received both. Study-level findings and limits: In about 93% of patients, immune responses induced by the vaccine occurred.

CDR1 MNHNS and CDR2 SASEGT come from the germline V gene. The CDR3 spans 15 residues. The V end lost 6 bases, the J end lost 5 bases, and 16 bases lay between the germline ends. TCRdb's copy holds only in-frame clones and misses some; the assay was immunoSEQ multiplex PCR. The table records tens of thousands of clones, about four fifths of them present only once. Time point here: week 23, last vaccination. A single vaccine dose contained 300 ug of mutant IDH1 20-mer peptide, and topical imiquimod was used with it. Turning to this clone: What it binds is not known.

The sequencing used PBMCs, collected from a glioma patient whose treatment included an IDH1 peptide vaccine. The TCR sequence derives from a man aged 40-50 years with glioma. The chain couples TRBV6-1 to TRBJ1-4, with no clear D. CDR3 sequence reads: CASRGTRRVNEKLFF. The DNA for the CDR3 is TGTGCCAGCAGGGGCACCCGGAGGGTAAATGAAAAACTGTTTTTT.